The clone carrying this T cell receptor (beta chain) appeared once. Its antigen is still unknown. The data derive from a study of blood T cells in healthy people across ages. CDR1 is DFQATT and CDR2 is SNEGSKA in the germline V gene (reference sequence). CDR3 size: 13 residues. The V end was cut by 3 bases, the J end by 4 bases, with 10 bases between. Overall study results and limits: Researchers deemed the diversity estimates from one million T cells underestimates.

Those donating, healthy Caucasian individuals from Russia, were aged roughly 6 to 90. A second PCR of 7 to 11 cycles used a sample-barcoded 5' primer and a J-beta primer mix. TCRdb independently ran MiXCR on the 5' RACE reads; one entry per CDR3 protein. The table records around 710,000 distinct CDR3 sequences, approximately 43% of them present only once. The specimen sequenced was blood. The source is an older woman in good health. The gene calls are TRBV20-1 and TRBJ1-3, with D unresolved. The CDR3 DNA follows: TGCAGTGCTAGTTACCTGGGAGGAAACACCATATATTTT. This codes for CSASYLGGNTIYF.